The rows below give T cell receptor beta chains drawn from one sample of a study of identical twins. TCRdb passed the 5' RACE reads through MiXCR, listing each CDR3 protein once. The sample carries roughly 240,000 distinct CDR3 sequences, approximately 7.3% recorded once. The data also belong to a second study, concerning yellow fever vaccine responses in identical twins.

Sequencing was carried out using CD8+ T cells sorted from blood. These receptors all come from a woman in her late teens or twenties in good health. The CDR3 runs from the conserved cysteine through the conserved F or W. Each record gives: CDR3 length, V gene, D gene, clone size, J gene, CDR3 DNA, CDR3 protein. D genes are given only for firm matches. Where a row states a size, it is once, few, many or the class of an expanded clone; other rows omit it.

16	TRBV4-1	TRBD1	few	TRBJ2-7	TGCGCCAGCAGCCAAGAATGGACAGGGGAGGCCTACGAGCAGTACTTC	CASSQEWTGEAYEQYF
17	TRBV25-1	.	many	TRBJ2-6	TGTGCCAGCGCAGGGGCAACTCTTACCTCTGGGGCCAACGTCCTGACTTTC	CASAGATLTSGANVLTF
13	TRBV2	.	few	TRBJ2-7	TGTGCCAGCAGTGGGCTAGCTAACGACGAGCAGTACTTC	CASSGLANDEQYF
14	TRBV10-2	.	many	TRBJ2-3	TGCGCCAGCCTACGACAGGCACTAACAGATACGCAGTATTTT	CASLRQALTDTQYF
15	TRBV28	.	.	TRBJ1-1	TGTGCCAGCAGTCCCCCCGAGACGGAGAACACTGAAGCTTTCTTT	CASSPPETENTEAFF
15	TRBV25-1	.	.	TRBJ1-1	TGTGCCAGCAGTGCTGGCGGACAGATGAACACTGAAGCTTTCTTT	CASSAGGQMNTEAFF
16	TRBV5-1	.	few	TRBJ2-6	TGCGCCAGCACCCAAACACCCTTCGGAGGGGCCAACGTCCTGACTTTC	CASTQTPFGGANVLTF
14	TRBV12-3/TRBV12-4	.	many	TRBJ1-4	TGTGCCAGCAGTTTTGGCGGGGGTAATGAAAAACTGTTTTTT	CASSFGGGNEKLFF
15	TRBV3-1	.	.	TRBJ2-2	TGTGCCAGCAGCCATGAAGACCCTGGAGGCGGGGAGCTGTTTTTT	CASSHEDPGGGELFF
18	TRBV4-1	TRBD2	.	TRBJ2-2	TGCGCCAGCAGCCCCCGAGAGGAGGGGACTAGCTTCACCGGGGAGCTGTTTTTT	CASSPREEGTSFTGELFF
15	TRBV28	.	few	TRBJ2-7	TGTGCCAGCAGTTTGGGGGCGACAAGCTCCTACGAGCAGTACTTC	CASSLGATSSYEQYF
18	TRBV29-1	.	many	TRBJ2-3	TGCAGCGTGACCGGACAGAGTGCACATGGGGTTAGCACAGATACGCAGTATTTT	CSVTGQSAHGVSTDTQYF
15	TRBV4-1	TRBD1	many	TRBJ1-4	TGCGCCAGCAGCCCCCCCGGGACAGATAATGAAAAACTGTTTTTT	CASSPPGTDNEKLFF
13	TRBV9	.	few	TRBJ1-1	TGTGCCAGCAGCCCCCCGGTCGACACTGAAGCTTTCTTT	CASSPPVDTEAFF
17	TRBV4-1	.	few	TRBJ2-6	TGCGCCAGCAGCCAAGGATTCCCGCGATCTGGGGCCAACGTCCTGACTTTC	CASSQGFPRSGANVLTF
12	TRBV7-8	TRBD1	many	TRBJ1-1	TGTGCCAGCAGCCCCGGGGACAGGGGAGCTTTCTTT	CASSPGDRGAFF
12	TRBV12-3/TRBV12-4	.	many	TRBJ1-1	TGTGCCACCTTGAGGGGCGAACTTGGGGCTTTCTTT	CATLRGELGAFF
13	TRBV28	.	.	TRBJ2-5	TGTGCCAGCAGGGGGGAGCTCAAAGAGACCCAGTACTTC	CASRGELKETQYF
13	TRBV29-1	TRBD2	many	TRBJ2-1	TGCAGCACCCCATTAGCGGGAGAGGTTGAGCAGTTCTTC	CSTPLAGEVEQFF
16	TRBV2	TRBD2	.	TRBJ2-5	TGTGCCAGCAGAGAACTAGCGGGAGGATACCTGGAGACCCAGTACTTC	CASRELAGGYLETQYF
16	TRBV29-1	.	few	TRBJ1-5	TGCAGCGTTGAAGATCGGGCGGTCTCATTCAGGCAGCCCCAGCATTTT	CSVEDRAVSFRQPQHF
17	TRBV12-3/TRBV12-4	.	.	TRBJ1-2	TGTGCCACCGACCATCAGACTTCCAAGTCGACGAGCTATGGCTACACCTTC	CATDHQTSKSTSYGYTF
15	TRBV18	.	.	TRBJ2-1	TGTGCCAGCTCACATCCCGGGGCCCCGTACAATGAGCAGTTCTTC	CASSHPGAPYNEQFF
18	TRBV2	.	.	TRBJ2-7	TGTGCCAGCAGTGAAGCGTCTCCCGGGTCTATCGGGACCTACGAGCAGTACTTC	CASSEASPGSIGTYEQYF
19	TRBV3-1	TRBD2	.	TRBJ2-7	TGTGCCAGCAGCCGTTTTCGGTGGGCTGGGAGGGCCCGAAATTACGAGCAGTACTTC	CASSRFRWAGRARNYEQYF
19	TRBV27	TRBD2	few	TRBJ2-1	TGTGCCAGCAGTTCGCCCAGCGGGGGGAACATTTTCGATCACAATGAGCAGTTCTTC	CASSSPSGGNIFDHNEQFF
14	TRBV28	.	.	TRBJ2-5	TGTGCCAGCAGCGCTCAATGGGGGGAAGAGACCCAGTACTTC	CASSAQWGEETQYF
13	TRBV6-2/TRBV6-3	TRBD2	.	TRBJ2-1	TGTGCCAGCGGCCTAGCGGGGTACAATGAGCAGTTCTTC	CASGLAGYNEQFF